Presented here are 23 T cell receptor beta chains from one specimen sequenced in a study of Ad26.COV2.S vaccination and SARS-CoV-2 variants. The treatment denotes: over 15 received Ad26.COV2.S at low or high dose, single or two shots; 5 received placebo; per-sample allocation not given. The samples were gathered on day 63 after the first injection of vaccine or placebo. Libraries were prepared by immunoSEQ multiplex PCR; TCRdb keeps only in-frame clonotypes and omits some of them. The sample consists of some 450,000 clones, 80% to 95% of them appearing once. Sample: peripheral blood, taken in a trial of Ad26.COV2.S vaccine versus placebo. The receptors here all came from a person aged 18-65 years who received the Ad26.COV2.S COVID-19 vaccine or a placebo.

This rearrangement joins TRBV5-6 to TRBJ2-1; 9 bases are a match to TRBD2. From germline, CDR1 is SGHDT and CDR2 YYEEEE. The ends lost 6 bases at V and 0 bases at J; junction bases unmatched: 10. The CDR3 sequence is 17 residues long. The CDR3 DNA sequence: TGTGCCAGCACCCAACCAGCGGGAGGACCCTCCTACAATGAGCAGTTCTTC. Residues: CASTQPAGGPSYNEQFF.

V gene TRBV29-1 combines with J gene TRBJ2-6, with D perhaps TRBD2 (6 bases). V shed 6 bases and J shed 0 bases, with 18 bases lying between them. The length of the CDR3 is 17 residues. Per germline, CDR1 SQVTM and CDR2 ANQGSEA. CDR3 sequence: CSVMGEGRSSGANVLTF. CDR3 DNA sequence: TGCAGCGTAATGGGCGAGGGGAGGAGCTCTGGGGCCAACGTCCTGACTTTC.

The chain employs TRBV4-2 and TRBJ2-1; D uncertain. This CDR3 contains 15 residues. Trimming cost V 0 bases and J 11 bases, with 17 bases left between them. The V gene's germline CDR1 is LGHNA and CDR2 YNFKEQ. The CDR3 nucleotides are TGTGCCAGCAGCCAAGAGTGGGATAGGGCGGTGAAGCAGTTCTTC. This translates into CASSQEWDRAVKQFF.

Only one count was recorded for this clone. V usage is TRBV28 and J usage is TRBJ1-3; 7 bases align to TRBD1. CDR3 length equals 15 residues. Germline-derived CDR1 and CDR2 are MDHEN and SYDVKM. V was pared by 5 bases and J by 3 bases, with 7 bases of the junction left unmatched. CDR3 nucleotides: TGTGCCAGCAGTCCGTCCGGGACAGTTGGAAACACCATATATTTT. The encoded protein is CASSPSGTVGNTIYF.

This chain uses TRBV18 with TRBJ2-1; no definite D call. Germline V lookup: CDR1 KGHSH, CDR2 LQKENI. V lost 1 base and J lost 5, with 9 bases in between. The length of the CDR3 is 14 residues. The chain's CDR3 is CASSPLLGDNEQFF. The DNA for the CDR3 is TGTGCCAGCTCACCACTCCTTGGGGACAATGAGCAGTTCTTC. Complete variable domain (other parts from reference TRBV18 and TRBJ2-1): NAGVMQNPRHLVRRRGQEARLRCSPMKGHSHVYWYRQLPEEGLKFMVYLQKENIIDESGMPKERFSAEFPKEGPSILRIQQVVRGDSAAYFCASSPLLGDNEQFFGPGTRLTVL.

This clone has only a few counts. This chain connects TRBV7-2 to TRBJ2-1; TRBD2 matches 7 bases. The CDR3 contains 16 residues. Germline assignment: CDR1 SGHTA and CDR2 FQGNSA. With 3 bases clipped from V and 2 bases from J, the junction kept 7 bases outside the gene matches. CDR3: CASSFTGGRTYNEQFF. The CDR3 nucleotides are TGTGCCAGCAGCTTCACGGGAGGACGGACCTACAATGAGCAGTTCTTC.

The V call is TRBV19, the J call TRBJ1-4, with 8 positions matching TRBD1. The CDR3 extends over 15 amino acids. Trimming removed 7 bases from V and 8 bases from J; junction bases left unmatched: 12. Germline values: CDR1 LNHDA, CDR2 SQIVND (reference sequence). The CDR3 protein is CASTELGQGGEKLFF. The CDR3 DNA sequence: TGTGCCAGTACGGAACTCGGACAGGGTGGCGAAAAACTGTTTTTT.

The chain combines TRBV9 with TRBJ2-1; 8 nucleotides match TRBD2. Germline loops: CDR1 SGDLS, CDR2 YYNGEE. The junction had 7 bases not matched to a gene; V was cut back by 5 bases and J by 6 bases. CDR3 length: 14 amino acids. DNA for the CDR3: TGTGCCAGCAGGACCGGGACTAGTATCAATGAGCAGTTCTTC. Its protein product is CASRTGTSINEQFF.

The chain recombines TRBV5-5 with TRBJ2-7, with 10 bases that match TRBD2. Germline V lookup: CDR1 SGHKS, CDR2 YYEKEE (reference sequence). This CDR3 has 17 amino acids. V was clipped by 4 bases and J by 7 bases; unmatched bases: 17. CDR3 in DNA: TGTGCCAGCAGCCCGGGACTGCCGGGACTAGCGCGCCCGGAGCAGTACTTC. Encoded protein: CASSPGLPGLARPEQYF.

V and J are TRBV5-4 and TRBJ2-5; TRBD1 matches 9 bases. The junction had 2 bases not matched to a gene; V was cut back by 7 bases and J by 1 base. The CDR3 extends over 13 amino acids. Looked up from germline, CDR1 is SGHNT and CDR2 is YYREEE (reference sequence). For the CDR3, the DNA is TGTGCCAGCCGGGACAGGGCCCAAGAGACCCAGTACTTC. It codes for CASRDRAQETQYF.

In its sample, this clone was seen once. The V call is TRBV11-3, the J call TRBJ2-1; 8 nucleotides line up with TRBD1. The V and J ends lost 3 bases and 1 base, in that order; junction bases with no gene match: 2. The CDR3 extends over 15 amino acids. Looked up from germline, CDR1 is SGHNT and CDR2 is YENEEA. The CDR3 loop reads CASSFRTGSYNEQFF. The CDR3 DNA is TGTGCCAGCAGCTTCCGGACAGGGTCCTACAATGAGCAGTTCTTC.

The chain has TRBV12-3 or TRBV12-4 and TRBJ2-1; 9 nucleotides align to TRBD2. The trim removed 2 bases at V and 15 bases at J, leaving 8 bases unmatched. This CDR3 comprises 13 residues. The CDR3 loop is CASSLIPSGDRFF. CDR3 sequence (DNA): TGTGCCAGCAGTTTAATTCCTAGCGGGGACCGGTTCTTC.

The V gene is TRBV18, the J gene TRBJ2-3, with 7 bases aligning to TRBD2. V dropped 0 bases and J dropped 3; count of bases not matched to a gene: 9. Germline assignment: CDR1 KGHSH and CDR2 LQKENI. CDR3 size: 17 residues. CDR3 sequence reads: CASSPPVPSGLTDTQYF. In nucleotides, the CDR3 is TGTGCCAGCTCACCACCGGTGCCTAGCGGACTTACAGATACGCAGTATTTT.

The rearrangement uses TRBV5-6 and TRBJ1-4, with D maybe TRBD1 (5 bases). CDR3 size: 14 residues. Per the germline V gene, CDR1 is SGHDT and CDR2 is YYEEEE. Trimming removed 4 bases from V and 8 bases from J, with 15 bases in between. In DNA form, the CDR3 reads TGTGCCAGCAGCACACCACGTGGGGGGGAAAAACTGTTTTTT. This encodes CASSTPRGGEKLFF.

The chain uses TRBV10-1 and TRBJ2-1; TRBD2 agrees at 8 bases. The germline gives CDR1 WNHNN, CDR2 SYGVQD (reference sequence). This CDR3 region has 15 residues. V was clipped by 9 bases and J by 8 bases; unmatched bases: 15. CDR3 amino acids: CARTLAGRAPHEQFF. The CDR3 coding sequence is TGCGCCAGGACCTTAGCGGGGAGGGCCCCCCATGAGCAGTTCTTC.

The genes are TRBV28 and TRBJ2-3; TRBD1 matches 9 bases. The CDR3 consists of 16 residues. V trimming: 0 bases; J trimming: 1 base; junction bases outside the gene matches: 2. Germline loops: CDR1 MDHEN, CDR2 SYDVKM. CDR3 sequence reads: CASSLWWDRGTDTQYF. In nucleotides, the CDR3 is TGTGCCAGCAGTTTATGGTGGGACAGGGGCACAGATACGCAGTATTTT.

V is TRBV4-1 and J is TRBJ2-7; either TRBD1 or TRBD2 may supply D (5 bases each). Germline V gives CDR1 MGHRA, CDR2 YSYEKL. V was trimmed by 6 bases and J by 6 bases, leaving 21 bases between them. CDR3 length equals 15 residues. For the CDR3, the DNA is TGCGCCAGCAGACAGGTGTGGGCAGGAGGCGGCGAGCAGTACTTC. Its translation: CASRQVWAGGGEQYF.

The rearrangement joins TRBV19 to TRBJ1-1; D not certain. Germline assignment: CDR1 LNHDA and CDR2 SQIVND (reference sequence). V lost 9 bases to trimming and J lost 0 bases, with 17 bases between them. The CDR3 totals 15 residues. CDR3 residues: CASSPDKYMNTEAFF. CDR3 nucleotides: TGTGCCAGCTCCCCCGACAAGTACATGAACACTGAAGCTTTCTTT.

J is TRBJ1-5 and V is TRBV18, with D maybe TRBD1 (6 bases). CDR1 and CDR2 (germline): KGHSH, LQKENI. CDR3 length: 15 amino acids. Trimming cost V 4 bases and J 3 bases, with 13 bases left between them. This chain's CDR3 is CASSRGDISNQPQHF. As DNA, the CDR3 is TGTGCCAGCTCACGAGGGGACATTTCCAATCAGCCCCAGCATTTT.

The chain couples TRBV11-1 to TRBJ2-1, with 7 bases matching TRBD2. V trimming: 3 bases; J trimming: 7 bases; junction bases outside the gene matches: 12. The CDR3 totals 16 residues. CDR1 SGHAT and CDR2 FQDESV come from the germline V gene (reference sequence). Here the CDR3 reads CASSFPGVAGPNEQFF. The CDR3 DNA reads TGTGCCAGCAGCTTCCCGGGGGTAGCGGGTCCAAATGAGCAGTTCTTC. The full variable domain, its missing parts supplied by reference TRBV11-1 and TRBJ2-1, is EAEVAQSPRYKITEKSQAVAFWCDPISGHATLYWYRQILGQGPELLVQFQDESVVDDSQLPKDRFSAERLKGVDSTLKIQPAELGDSAMYLCASSFPGVAGPNEQFFGPGTRLTVL.

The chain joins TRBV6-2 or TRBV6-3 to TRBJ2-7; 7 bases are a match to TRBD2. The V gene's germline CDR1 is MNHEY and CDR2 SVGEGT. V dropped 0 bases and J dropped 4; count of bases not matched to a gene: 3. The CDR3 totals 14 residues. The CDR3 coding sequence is TGTGCCAGCAGTTACTCGGGGGAGGGGTACGAGCAGTACTTC. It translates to CASSYSGEGYEQYF.

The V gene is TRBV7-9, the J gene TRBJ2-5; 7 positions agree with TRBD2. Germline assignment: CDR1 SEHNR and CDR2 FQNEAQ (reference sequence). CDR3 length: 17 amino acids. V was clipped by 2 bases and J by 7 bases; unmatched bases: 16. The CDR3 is CASSLRETSYGIRTQYF. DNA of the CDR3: TGTGCCAGCAGCTTAAGGGAGACTAGCTATGGAATCCGGACCCAGTACTTC.

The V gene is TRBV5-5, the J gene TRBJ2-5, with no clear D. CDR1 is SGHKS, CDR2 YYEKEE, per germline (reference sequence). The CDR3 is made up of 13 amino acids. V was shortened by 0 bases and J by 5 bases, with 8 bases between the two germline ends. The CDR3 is CASSLAPGETQYF. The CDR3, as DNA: TGTGCCAGCAGCTTGGCTCCTGGGGAGACCCAGTACTTC. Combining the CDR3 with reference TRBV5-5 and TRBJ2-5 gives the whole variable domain DAGVTQSPTHLIKTRGQQVTLRCSPISGHKSVSWYQQVLGQGPQFIFQYYEKEERGRGNFPDRFSARQFPNYSSELNVNALLLGDSALYLCASSLAPGETQYFGPGTRLLVL.